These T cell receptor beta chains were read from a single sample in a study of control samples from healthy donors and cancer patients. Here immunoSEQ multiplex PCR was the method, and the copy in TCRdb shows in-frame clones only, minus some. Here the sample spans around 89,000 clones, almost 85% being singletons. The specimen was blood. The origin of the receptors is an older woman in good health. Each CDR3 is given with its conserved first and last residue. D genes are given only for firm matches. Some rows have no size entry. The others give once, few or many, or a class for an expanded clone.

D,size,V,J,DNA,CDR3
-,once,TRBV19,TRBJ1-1,TGTGCCAGTAGTAGGGGCGGAATAACTGAAGCTTTCTTT,CASSRGGITEAFF
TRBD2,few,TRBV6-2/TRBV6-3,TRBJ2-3,TGTGCCAGCAGTCATGGGACTAGCGACACAGATACGCAGTATTTT,CASSHGTSDTDTQYF
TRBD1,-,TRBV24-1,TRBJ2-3,TGTGCCACCAGTGATCCCGCAGGGGGCGCGGGGTTCCGCACAGATACGCAGTATTTT,CATSDPAGGAGFRTDTQYF
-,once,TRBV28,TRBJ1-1,TGTGCCAGCAGCTGGGGGGGGGACACTGAAGCTTTCTTT,CASSWGGDTEAFF
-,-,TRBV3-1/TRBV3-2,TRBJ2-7,TGTGCCAGCAGTCGGCTATACGAGCAGTACTTC,CASSRLYEQYF
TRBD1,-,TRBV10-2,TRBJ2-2,TGCGCCAGCAGAGTGACAGGGAGCACCGGGGAGCTGTTTTTT,CASRVTGSTGELFF
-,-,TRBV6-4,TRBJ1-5,TGTGCCAGCAGTGTGGAGACGAATCAGCCCCAGCATTTT,CASSVETNQPQHF
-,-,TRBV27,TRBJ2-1,TGTGCCAGCAGTTTATTCGCTGGAAACGTGAATGAGCAGTTCTTC,CASSLFAGNVNEQFF
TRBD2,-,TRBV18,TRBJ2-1,TGTGCCAGCTCACCACGGGGTAGCGGGGGACGTGATGAGCAGTTCTTC,CASSPRGSGGRDEQFF
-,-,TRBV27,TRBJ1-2,TGTGCCAGTACTTCCGCGACTCGGAACTATGGCTACACCTTC,CASTSATRNYGYTF
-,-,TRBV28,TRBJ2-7,TGTGCCAGTAAACACTTTGAAAACTCCTACGAGCAGTACTTC,CASKHFENSYEQYF
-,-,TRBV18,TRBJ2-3,TGTGCCAGCTACCGGGGAATGGATACGCAGTATTTT,CASYRGMDTQYF
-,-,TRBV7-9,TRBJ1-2,TGTGCCAGCAGCTTTACTGGGGGGGACTATGGCTACACCTTC,CASSFTGGDYGYTF
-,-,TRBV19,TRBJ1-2,TGTGCCAGTAGTATAGGGCCAGGGGAACGCTATGGCTACACCTTC,CASSIGPGERYGYTF
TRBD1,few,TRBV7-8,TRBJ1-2,TGTGCCAGCAGTCAGGGGGGTCCGTACGGCTACACCTTC,CASSQGGPYGYTF
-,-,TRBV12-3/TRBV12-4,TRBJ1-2,TGTGCCAGCAGCCACAGGGCCAACTATGGCTACACCTTC,CASSHRANYGYTF
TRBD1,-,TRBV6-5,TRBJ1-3,TGTGCCAGCAGATCCGGGACAGGGACTGGAAACACCATATATTTT,CASRSGTGTGNTIYF
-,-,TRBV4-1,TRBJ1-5,TGCGCCAGCAGCCAAGGGCTCTCGGTTAGCAATCAGCCCCAGCATTTT,CASSQGLSVSNQPQHF
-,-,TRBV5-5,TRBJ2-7,TGTGCCAGCAGCTTGGGGCTAGGGTTTAGCTACGAGCAGTACTTC,CASSLGLGFSYEQYF
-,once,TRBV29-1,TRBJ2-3,TGCAGCGTGACCCGAGAGCGAACAGATACGCAGTATTTT,CSVTRERTDTQYF